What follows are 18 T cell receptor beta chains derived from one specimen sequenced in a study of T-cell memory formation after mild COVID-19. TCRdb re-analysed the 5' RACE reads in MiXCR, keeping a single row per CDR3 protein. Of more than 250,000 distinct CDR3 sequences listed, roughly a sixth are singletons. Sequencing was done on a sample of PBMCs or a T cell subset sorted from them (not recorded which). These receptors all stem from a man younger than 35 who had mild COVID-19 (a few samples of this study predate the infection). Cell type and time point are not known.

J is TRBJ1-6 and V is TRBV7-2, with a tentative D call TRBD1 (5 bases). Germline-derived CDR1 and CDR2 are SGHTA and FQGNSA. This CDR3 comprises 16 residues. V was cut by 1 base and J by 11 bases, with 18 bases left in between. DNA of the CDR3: TGTGCCAGCAGCTTAGGGGGGGAGTGGGCGCAAGCACCCCTCCACTTT. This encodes CASSLGGEWAQAPLHF.

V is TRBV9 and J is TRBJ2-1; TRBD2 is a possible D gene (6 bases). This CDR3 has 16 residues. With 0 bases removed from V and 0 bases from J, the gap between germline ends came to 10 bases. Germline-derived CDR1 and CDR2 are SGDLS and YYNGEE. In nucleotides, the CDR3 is TGTGCCAGCAGCGTAGACGCGGGGCTCTCCTACAATGAGCAGTTCTTC. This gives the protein CASSVDAGLSYNEQFF.

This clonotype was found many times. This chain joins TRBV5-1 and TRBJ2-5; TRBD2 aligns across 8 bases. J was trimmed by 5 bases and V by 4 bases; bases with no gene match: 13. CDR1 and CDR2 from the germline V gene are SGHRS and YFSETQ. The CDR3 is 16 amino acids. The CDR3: CASSEAPGGLVETQYF. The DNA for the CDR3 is TGCGCCAGCAGCGAAGCACCGGGGGGGCTGGTTGAGACCCAGTACTTC.

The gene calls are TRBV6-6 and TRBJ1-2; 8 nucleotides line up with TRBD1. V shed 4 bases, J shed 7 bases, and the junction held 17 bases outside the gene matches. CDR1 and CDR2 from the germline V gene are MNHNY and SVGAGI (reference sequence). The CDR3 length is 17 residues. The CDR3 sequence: CASSFWDRWDRVRGYTF. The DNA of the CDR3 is TGTGCCAGCAGTTTCTGGGACAGGTGGGATAGGGTGCGTGGCTACACCTTC.

The CDR3 loop is CSARGYNEKLFF. The CDR3 DNA reads TGCAGTGCTAGGGGGTATAATGAAAAACTGTTTTTT. This chain joins TRBV20-1 and TRBJ1-4; the D is unclear. Trimming pared 3 bases from V and 4 bases from J, leaving 6 bases between. The CDR3 sequence is 12 residues long. Germline loops: CDR1 DFQATT, CDR2 SNEGSKA (reference sequence).

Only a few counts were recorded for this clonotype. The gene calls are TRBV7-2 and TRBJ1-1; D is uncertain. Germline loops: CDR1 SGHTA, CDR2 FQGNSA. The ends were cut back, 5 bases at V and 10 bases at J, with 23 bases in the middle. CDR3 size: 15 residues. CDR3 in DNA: TGTGCCAGCAGCCTCCCGAGGCAGATTCAATCGGCAGCTTTCTTT. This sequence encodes CASSLPRQIQSAAFF.

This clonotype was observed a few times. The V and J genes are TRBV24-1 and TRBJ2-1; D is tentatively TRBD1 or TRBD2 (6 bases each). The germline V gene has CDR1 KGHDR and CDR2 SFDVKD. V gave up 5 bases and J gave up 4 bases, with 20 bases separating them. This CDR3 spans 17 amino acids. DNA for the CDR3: TGTGCCACCAGTGGTTCCCGGGCAGGGGACTCGTACAATGAGCAGTTCTTC. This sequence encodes CATSGSRAGDSYNEQFF.

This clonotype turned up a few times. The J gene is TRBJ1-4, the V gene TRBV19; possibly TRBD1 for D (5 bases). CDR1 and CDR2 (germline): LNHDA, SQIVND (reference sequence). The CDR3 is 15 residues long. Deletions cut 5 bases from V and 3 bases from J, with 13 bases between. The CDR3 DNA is TGTGCCAGTAGTCCGTATCGGGGGTCTAATGAAAAACTGTTTTTT. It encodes CASSPYRGSNEKLFF.

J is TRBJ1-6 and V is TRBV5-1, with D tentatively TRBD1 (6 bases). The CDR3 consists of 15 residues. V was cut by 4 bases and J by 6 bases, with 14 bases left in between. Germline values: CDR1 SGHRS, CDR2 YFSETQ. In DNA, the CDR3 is TGCGCCAGCAGCCCAGTGGGGGCGGGTAATTCACCCCTCCACTTT. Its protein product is CASSPVGAGNSPLHF. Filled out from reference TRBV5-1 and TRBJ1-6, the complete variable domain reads KAGVTQTPRYLIKTRGQQVTLSCSPISGHRSVSWYQQTPGQGLQFLFEYFSETQRNKGNFPGRFSGRQFSNSRSEMNVSTLELGDSALYLCASSPVGAGNSPLHFGNGTRLTVT.

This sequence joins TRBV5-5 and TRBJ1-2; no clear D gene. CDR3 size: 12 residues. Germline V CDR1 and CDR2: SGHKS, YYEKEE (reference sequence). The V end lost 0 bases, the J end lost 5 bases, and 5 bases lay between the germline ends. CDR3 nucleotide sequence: TGTGCCAGCAGCTTGGCCTCGTATGGCTACACCTTC. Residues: CASSLASYGYTF.

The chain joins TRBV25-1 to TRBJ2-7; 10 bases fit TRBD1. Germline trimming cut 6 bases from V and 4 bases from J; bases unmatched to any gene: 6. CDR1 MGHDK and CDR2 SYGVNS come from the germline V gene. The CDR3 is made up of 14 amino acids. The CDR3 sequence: CASSVPGQGYEQYF. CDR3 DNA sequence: TGTGCCAGCAGCGTACCGGGACAGGGGTACGAGCAGTACTTC.

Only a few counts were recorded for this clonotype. The CDR3 region is CASSFSEPQFF. The CDR3 DNA reads TGTGCCAGCAGCTTTAGTGAGCCGCAGTTCTTC. The chain has TRBV7-2 and TRBJ2-1; D not certain. Between the trimmed V and J ends, which lost 3 bases and 12 bases, there was a span of 9 bases. The CDR3 has 11 residues. From germline, CDR1 is SGHTA and CDR2 FQGNSA.

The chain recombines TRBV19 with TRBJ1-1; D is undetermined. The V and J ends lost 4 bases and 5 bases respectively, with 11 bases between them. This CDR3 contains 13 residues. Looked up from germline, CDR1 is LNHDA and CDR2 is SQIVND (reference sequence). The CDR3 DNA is TGTGCCAGTAGTACGGACGAGGATACTGAAGCTTTCTTT. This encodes CASSTDEDTEAFF.

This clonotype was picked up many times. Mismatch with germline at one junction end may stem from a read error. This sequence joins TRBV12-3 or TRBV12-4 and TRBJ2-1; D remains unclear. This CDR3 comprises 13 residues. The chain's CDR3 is CASSLDGYNEQFF. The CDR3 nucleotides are TGCGCCAGCAGCTTGGACGGGTACAATGAGCAGTTCTTC.

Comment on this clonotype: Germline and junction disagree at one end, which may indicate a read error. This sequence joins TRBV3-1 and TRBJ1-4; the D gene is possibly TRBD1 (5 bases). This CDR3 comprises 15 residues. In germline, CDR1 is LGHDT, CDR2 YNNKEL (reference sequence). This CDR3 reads CASSDTGTTTEKLFF. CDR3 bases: TGTGCCAGCAGTGATACCGGGACCACTACTGAAAAACTGTTTTTT.

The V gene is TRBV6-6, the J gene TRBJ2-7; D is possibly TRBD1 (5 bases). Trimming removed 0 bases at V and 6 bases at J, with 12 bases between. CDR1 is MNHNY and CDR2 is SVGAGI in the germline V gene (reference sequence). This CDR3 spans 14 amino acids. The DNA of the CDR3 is TGTGCCAGCAGTTACTCTAGGGGATTGGCCGAGCAGTACTTC. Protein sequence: CASSYSRGLAEQYF.

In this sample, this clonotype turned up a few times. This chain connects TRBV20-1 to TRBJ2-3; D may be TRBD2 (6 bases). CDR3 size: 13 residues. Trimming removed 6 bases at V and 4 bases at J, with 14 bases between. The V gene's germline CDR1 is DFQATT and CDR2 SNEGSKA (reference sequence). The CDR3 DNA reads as TGCAGTGCATTGTATCGCGGGGCAGATACGCAGTATTTT. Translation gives CSALYRGADTQYF.

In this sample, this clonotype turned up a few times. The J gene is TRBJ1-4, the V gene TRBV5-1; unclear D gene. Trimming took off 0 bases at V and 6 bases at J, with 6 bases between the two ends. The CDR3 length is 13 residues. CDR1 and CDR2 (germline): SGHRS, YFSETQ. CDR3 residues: CASSLGADEKLFF. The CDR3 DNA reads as TGCGCCAGCAGCTTGGGGGCGGATGAAAAACTGTTTTTT.